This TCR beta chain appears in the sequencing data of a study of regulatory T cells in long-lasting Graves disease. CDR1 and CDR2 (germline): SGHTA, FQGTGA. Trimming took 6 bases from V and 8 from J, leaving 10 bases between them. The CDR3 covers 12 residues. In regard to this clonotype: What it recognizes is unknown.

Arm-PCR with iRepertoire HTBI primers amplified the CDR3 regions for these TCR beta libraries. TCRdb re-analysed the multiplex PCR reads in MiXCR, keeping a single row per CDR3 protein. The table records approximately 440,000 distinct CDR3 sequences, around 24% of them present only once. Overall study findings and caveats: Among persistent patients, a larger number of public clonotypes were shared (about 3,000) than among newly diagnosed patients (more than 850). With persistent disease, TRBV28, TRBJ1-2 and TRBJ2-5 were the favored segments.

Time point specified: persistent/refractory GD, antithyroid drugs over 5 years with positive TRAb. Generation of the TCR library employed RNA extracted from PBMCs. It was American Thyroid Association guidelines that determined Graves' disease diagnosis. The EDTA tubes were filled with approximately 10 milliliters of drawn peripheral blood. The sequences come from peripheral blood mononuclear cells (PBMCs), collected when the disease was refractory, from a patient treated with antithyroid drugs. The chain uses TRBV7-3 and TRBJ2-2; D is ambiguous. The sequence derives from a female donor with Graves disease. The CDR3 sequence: CASSSGLGELFF. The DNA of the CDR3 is TGTGCCAGCAGTTCCGGTTTGGGGGAGCTGTTTTTT. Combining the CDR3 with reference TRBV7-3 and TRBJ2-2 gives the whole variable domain GAGVSQTPSNKVTEKGKYVELRCDPISGHTALYWYRQSLGQGPEFLIYFQGTGAADDSGLPNDRFFAVRPEGSVSTLKIQRTERGDSAVYLCASSSGLGELFFGEGSRLTVL.